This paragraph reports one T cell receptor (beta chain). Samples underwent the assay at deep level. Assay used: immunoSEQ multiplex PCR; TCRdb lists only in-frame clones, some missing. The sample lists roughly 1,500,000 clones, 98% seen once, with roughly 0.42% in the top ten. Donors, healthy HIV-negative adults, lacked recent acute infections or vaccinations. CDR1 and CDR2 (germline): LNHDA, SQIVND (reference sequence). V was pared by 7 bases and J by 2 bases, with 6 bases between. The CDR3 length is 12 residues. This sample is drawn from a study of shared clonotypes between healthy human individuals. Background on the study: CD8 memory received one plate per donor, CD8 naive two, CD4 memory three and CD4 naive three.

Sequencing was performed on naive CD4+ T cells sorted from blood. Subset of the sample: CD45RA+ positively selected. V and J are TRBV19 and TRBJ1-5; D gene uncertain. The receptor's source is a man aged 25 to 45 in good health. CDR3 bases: TGTGCCAGTAACACGGGCAATCAGCCCCAGCATTTT. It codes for CASNTGNQPQHF.